One and the same sample provided the 20 T cell receptor beta chains below, sequenced in a study of blood T cell repertoires in COVID-19. Only in-frame clones appear in the TCRdb table, and some are missing; sequencing was by immunoSEQ multiplex PCR. Of approximately 50,000 clones in the sample, around four fifths are singletons; the top ten hold 10% to 15%. The material sequenced was peripheral blood. Receptors were obtained from a human donor in a cohort sampled during active COVID-19.

This clone was observed a single time. The rearrangement links TRBV7-2 to TRBJ2-1, with TRBD1 matching over 7 bases. The germline V gene encodes CDR1 SGHTA and CDR2 FQGNSA. The V gene end was trimmed by 7 bases and the J gene end by 7 bases; junction bases not matched to a gene: 10. The CDR3 has 14 residues. CDR3 region: CASNPTSQGNEQFF. The CDR3, as DNA: TGTGCCAGCAACCCAACGTCACAGGGGAATGAGCAGTTCTTC.

The rearrangement uses TRBV7-9 and TRBJ1-3; D possibly corresponds to TRBD1 (6 bases). The CDR3 length is 17 residues. Trimming pared 4 bases from V and 4 bases from J, leaving 20 bases between. CDR1 and CDR2 from the germline V gene are SEHNR and FQNEAQ (reference sequence). The CDR3 bases are TGTGCCAGCAGCTCGATAGGCACAGGGAGCGGAGGAAACACCATATATTTT. Residues: CASSSIGTGSGGNTIYF.

The gene calls are TRBV7-9 and TRBJ2-6, with 7 bases matching TRBD2. CDR3 length: 19 amino acids. Germline trimming cut 3 bases from V and 0 bases from J; bases unmatched to any gene: 11. Germline loops: CDR1 SEHNR, CDR2 FQNEAQ (reference sequence). The CDR3 nucleotides read TGTGCCAGCAGCTTTATTTTTCCTAGCGGTGACTCTGGGGCCAACGTCCTGACTTTC. Translating it yields CASSFIFPSGDSGANVLTF.

The V gene is TRBV7-9, the J gene TRBJ2-7; D gene ambiguous. The CDR3 has 11 residues. Germline CDR1 SEHNR, CDR2 FQNEAQ (reference sequence). V was clipped by 10 bases and J by 2 bases, with 9 bases between them. CDR3 amino acids: CATQSTYEQYF. In nucleotides, the CDR3 is TGTGCCACCCAGTCAACCTACGAGCAGTACTTC.

The chain uses TRBV18 and TRBJ1-1; D may be TRBD1 (5 bases). CDR1 KGHSH and CDR2 LQKENI come from the germline V gene. This CDR3 spans 14 amino acids. The V and J ends lost 0 bases and 1 base respectively, with 6 bases between them. DNA of the CDR3: TGTGCCAGCTCACCACCCAGGGAGAACACTGAAGCTTTCTTT. This encodes CASSPPRENTEAFF.

This chain connects TRBV3-1 (or the pseudogene TRBV3-2) to TRBJ1-4; D not resolved. Germline CDR1 reads LGHDT; CDR2 reads YNNKEL (reference sequence). The germline V and J ends were trimmed by 6 bases and 4 bases, with 9 bases remaining between them. The CDR3 has 13 amino acids. CDR3 sequence (DNA): TGTGCCAGCAGTGGGCCGTATAATGAAAAACTGTTTTTT. This translates into CASSGPYNEKLFF.

In this sample, this clone turned up a few times. V is TRBV30 and J is TRBJ1-1; D perhaps matches TRBD1 (5 bases). Germline V gene sequence: CDR1 GTSNPN, CDR2 SVGIG (reference sequence). The length of the CDR3 is 13 residues. Between the trimmed V and J ends, which lost 2 bases and 2 bases, there was a span of 9 bases. DNA of the CDR3: TGTGCCTGGAGTCAGGGTTACAACACTGAAGCTTTCTTT. Protein product: CAWSQGYNTEAFF.

The genes are TRBV15 and TRBJ1-3, with 8 bases that match TRBD1. V was clipped by 1 base and J by 1 base; unmatched bases: 9. Looked up from germline, CDR1 is LNHNV and CDR2 is YYDKDF (reference sequence). This CDR3 has 18 residues. The CDR3 spells CATSRVAGGALSGNTIYF. DNA for the CDR3: TGTGCCACCAGCAGAGTGGCAGGGGGCGCTCTATCTGGAAACACCATATATTTT.

V gene TRBV19 combines with J gene TRBJ1-1, with 10 bases matching TRBD1. CDR3 size: 15 residues. Germline V gene lookup returns CDR1 LNHDA and CDR2 SQIVND (reference sequence). V lost 6 bases, J lost 2 bases, and 6 bases stayed unmatched. CDR3 sequence reads: CASRSRDRGNTEAFF. The CDR3 bases are TGTGCCAGTAGAAGCCGGGACAGGGGAAACACTGAAGCTTTCTTT. Complete variable domain (other parts from reference TRBV19 and TRBJ1-1): DGGITQSPKYLFRKEGQNVTLSCEQNLNHDAMYWYRQDPGQGLRLIYYSQIVNDFQKGDIAEGYSVSREKKESFPLTVTSAQKNPTAFYLCASRSRDRGNTEAFFGQGTRLTVV.

The chain recombines TRBV4-1 with TRBJ1-2; 8 positions match TRBD1. Losses at the gene ends were 8 bases for V and 4 bases for J; bases not matched to a gene: 3. Germline lookup yields CDR1 MGHRA and CDR2 YSYEKL. The CDR3 has 12 amino acids. CDR3 sequence: CASRQGTYGYTF. Here the CDR3 DNA reads TGCGCCAGCCGACAGGGGACCTATGGCTACACCTTC.

This chain uses TRBV30 with TRBJ1-6; 7 bases map to TRBD1. The CDR3 spans 13 residues. Germline CDR1 reads GTSNPN; CDR2 reads SVGIG (reference sequence). Trimming cost V 1 base and J 10 bases; bases outside gene matches: 4. Here the CDR3 reads CAWSDRGYSPLHF. CDR3 DNA: TGTGCCTGGAGTGACAGGGGATACTCACCCCTCCACTTT.

This rearrangement joins TRBV7-9 to TRBJ1-1; no firm D call. V lost 8 bases, J lost 2 bases, and 6 bases lay in between. The CDR3 totals 11 residues. Germline lookup yields CDR1 SEHNR and CDR2 FQNEAQ (reference sequence). CDR3 amino acids: CASEANTEAFF. The DNA of the CDR3 is TGTGCCAGCGAGGCTAACACTGAAGCTTTCTTT.

The chain joins TRBV5-1 to TRBJ2-2; a possible D gene is TRBD1 (5 bases). Trimming cost V 0 bases and J 6 bases, with 15 bases left between them. The CDR3 contains 16 residues. Germline CDR1 reads SGHRS; CDR2 reads YFSETQ. The CDR3, as DNA: TGCGCCAGCAGCTTGGCCATAGTCAGGGCATCCGGGGAGCTGTTTTTT. Protein: CASSLAIVRASGELFF.

The chain has TRBV25-1 and TRBJ1-2, with D tentatively TRBD1 (6 bases). The CDR3 loop spans 15 amino acids. CDR1 and CDR2 from the germline V gene are MGHDK and SYGVNS. V dropped 2 bases and J dropped 8 bases, with 18 bases sitting between them. CDR3 sequence (DNA): TGTGCCAGCAGTGAAAAAACAGGGCCCTGGGGGGGCTACACCTTC. Its protein is CASSEKTGPWGGYTF.

The sample holds one count of this clone. V and J are TRBV6-2 or TRBV6-3 and TRBJ1-1; 8 bases line up with TRBD1. Germline loops: CDR1 MNHEY, CDR2 SVGEGT. This CDR3 is 14 amino acids long. Unmatched junction bases numbered 6, after V lost 5 bases and J lost 4 bases. CDR3 in DNA: TGTGCCAGCAGTAAAGGACAGGGCGTCACTGAAGCTTTCTTT. Translating it yields CASSKGQGVTEAFF.

J is TRBJ2-3 and V is TRBV24-1; D perhaps matches TRBD1 (6 bases). The CDR3 totals 19 residues. Trimming shortened V by 0 bases and J by 6 bases, and 24 bases separated the two germline ends. Germline CDR1 is KGHDR and CDR2 is SFDVKD. The CDR3 DNA sequence: TGTGCCACCAGTGATTTGCCCCCTAACTCCCACGGACAGTACGATACGCAGTATTTT. Its protein is CATSDLPPNSHGQYDTQYF.

V usage is TRBV9 and J usage is TRBJ1-2, with D possibly being TRBD1 (5 bases). The CDR3 has 17 amino acids. Germline CDR1 reads SGDLS; CDR2 reads YYNGEE. Deletions cut 4 bases from V and 2 bases from J, with 21 bases between. CDR3 loop: CASSIIAGGNRNYGYTF. The CDR3 coding sequence is TGTGCCAGCAGCATCATAGCCGGGGGGAATCGGAACTATGGCTACACCTTC.

V usage is TRBV5-1 and J usage is TRBJ1-3; weak D call: TRBD1 (6 bases). Per germline, CDR1 SGHRS and CDR2 YFSETQ. The CDR3 contains 17 residues. V was cut by 0 bases and J by 0 bases, with 13 bases left in between. DNA of the CDR3: TGCGCCAGCAGCTTGGACAGGGCGTTGAGCTCTGGAAACACCATATATTTT. Translation: CASSLDRALSSGNTIYF. The entire variable domain, with the rest obtained from reference TRBV5-1 and TRBJ1-3, is as follows: KAGVTQTPRYLIKTRGQQVTLSCSPISGHRSVSWYQQTPGQGLQFLFEYFSETQRNKGNFPGRFSGRQFSNSRSEMNVSTLELGDSALYLCASSLDRALSSGNTIYFGEGSWLTVV.

Only one count was recorded for this clone. This sequence joins TRBV19 and TRBJ1-2; 11 nucleotides match TRBD1. Germline lookup yields CDR1 LNHDA and CDR2 SQIVND (reference sequence). The CDR3 loop spans 13 amino acids. J lost 6 bases, V lost 6 bases, and 3 bases had no gene match. Here the CDR3 reads CASSGTGGDGYTF. As DNA, the CDR3 is TGTGCCAGTAGCGGGACAGGGGGAGATGGCTACACCTTC.

The V and J genes are TRBV6-6 and TRBJ2-7, with D possibly matching TRBD2 (5 bases). The CDR3 length is 11 residues. Deletions cut 10 bases from V and 4 bases from J, with 11 bases between. Germline CDR1 is MNHNY and CDR2 is SVGAGI (reference sequence). DNA of the CDR3: TGTGCCACCGGACTGAGGTACGAGCAGTACTTC. This codes for CATGLRYEQYF.